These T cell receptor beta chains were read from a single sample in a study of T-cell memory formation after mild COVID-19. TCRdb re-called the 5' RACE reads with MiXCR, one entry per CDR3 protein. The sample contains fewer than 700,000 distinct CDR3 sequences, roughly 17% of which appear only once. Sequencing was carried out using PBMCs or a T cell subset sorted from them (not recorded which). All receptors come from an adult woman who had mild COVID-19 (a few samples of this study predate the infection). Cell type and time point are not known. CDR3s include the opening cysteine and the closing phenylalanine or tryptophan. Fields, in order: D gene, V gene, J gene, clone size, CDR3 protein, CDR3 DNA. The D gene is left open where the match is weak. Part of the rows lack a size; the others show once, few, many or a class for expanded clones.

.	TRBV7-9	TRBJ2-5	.	CASSAGINKETQYF	TGTGCCAGCAGCGCGGGCATCAACAAAGAGACCCAGTACTTC
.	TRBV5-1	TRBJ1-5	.	CASSLGGERNQPQHF	TGCGCCAGCAGCCTGGGGGGTGAGCGCAATCAGCCCCAGCATTTT
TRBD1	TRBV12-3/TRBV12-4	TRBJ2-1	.	CASSIDRDDNEQFF	TGTGCCAGCAGTATCGACAGGGACGACAATGAGCAGTTCTTC
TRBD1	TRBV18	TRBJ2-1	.	CASSPRDRVSYNEQFF	TGTGCCAGCTCACCAAGGGACAGAGTCTCCTACAATGAGCAGTTCTTC
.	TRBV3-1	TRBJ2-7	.	CASSPRTENPYEQYF	TGTGCCAGCAGCCCGCGGACGGAAAACCCCTACGAGCAGTACTTC
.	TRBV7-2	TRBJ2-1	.	CASSLEPHNEQFF	TGTGCCAGCAGCTTAGAACCCCATAATGAGCAGTTCTTC
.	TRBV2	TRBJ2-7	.	CASSEATREYF	TGTGCCAGCAGTGAAGCGACCAGGGAGTACTTC
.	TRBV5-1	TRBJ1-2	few	CASSLGKGSGYGYTF	TGCGCCAGCAGCTTGGGTAAGGGTAGCGGCTATGGCTACACCTTC
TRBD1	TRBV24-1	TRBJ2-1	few	CATRERTGSYNEQFF	TGTGCCACCAGGGAAAGGACAGGCTCCTACAATGAGCAGTTCTTC
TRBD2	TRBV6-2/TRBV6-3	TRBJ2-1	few	CASVFGLAGNEQFF	TGTGCCAGCGTGTTTGGACTAGCGGGAAATGAGCAGTTCTTC
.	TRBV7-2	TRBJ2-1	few	CASSTQGMGYNEQFF	TGTGCCAGCAGCACACAGGGTATGGGCTACAATGAGCAGTTCTTC
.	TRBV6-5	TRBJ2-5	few	CASTSIAVQETQYF	TGTGCCAGCACCTCAATCGCGGTTCAAGAGACCCAGTACTTC
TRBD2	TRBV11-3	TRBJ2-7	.	CASSHRDYPYEQYF	TGTGCCAGCAGCCACCGGGACTATCCCTACGAGCAGTACTTC
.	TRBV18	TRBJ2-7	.	CASSQGLYYEQYF	TGTGCCAGCTCACAGGGGCTTTACTACGAGCAGTACTTC
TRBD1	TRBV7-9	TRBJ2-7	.	CASSDSTGFYEQYF	TGTGCCAGCAGCGACTCGACAGGGTTCTACGAGCAGTACTTC
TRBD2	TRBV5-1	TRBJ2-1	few	CASSLELAGPNEQFF	TGCGCCAGCAGCTTAGAACTAGCGGGTCCAAATGAGCAGTTCTTC